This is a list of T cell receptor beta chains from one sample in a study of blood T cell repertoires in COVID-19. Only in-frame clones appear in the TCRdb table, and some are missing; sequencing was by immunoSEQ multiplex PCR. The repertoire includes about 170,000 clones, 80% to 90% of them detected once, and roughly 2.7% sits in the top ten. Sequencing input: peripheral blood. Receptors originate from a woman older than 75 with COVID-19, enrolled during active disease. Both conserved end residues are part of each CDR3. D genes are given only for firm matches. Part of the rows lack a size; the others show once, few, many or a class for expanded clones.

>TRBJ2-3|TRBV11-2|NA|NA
CASSLGAGADTQYF
TGTGCCAGCAGCTTAGGAGCAGGGGCAGATACGCAGTATTTT
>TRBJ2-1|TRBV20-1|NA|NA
CSARESGEQFF
TGCAGTGCTCGGGAGAGCGGGGAGCAGTTCTTC
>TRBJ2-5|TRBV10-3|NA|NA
CAISAYQETQYF
TGTGCCATCTCTGCGTACCAAGAGACCCAGTACTTC
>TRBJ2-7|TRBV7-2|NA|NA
CASSLAVGPVYEQYF
TGTGCCAGCAGCTTAGCGGTGGGGCCTGTCTACGAGCAGTACTTC
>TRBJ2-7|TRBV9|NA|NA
CARDRYSYEQYF
TGTGCCAGAGACAGATACTCCTACGAGCAGTACTTC
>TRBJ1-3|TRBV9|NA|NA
CASSLRVSSGNTIYF
TGTGCCAGCAGCCTCCGCGTGAGCTCTGGAAACACCATATATTTT
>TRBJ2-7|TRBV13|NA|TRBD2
CASSRIAGVLREQYF
TGTGCCAGCAGCAGGATAGCGGGGGTGCTACGTGAGCAGTACTTC
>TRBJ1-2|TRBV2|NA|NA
CARSGVSNYGYTF
TGTGCCAGGTCGGGGGTTTCTAACTATGGCTACACCTTC
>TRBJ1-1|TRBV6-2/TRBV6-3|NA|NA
CASSERLGAEAFF
TGTGCCAGCAGTGAGAGACTAGGCGCTGAAGCTTTCTTT
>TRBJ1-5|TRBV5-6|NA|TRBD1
CASSWTGGNQPQHF
TGTGCCAGCAGCTGGACAGGAGGCAATCAGCCCCAGCATTTT
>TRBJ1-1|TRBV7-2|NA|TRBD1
CASSLAPGQGAGEAFF
TGTGCCAGCAGCTTAGCCCCAGGACAGGGGGCGGGTGAAGCTTTCTTT
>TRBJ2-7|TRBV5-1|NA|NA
CASSFEGGGYEQYF
TGCGCCAGCAGCTTCGAGGGAGGGGGCTACGAGCAGTACTTC
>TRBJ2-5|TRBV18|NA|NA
CASSPPAGEETQYF
TGTGCCAGCTCACCACCGGCAGGGGAGGAGACCCAGTACTTC
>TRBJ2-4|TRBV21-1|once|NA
CASSKGRGIQYF
TGTGCCAGCAGCAAAGGACGAGGTATTCAGTACTTC
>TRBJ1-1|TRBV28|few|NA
CASRDTDRTEAFF
TGTGCCAGCAGGGACACTGATCGGACTGAAGCTTTCTTT
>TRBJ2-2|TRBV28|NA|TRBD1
CASSLDRVAGELFF
TGTGCCAGCAGCCTCGACAGGGTAGCCGGGGAGCTGTTTTTT
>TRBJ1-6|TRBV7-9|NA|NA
CASSLARRGGSYNSPLHF
TGTGCCAGCAGCTTAGCGAGGCGGGGAGGATCCTATAATTCACCCCTCCACTTT
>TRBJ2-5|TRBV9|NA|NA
CASSVGGDQETQYF
TGTGCCAGCAGCGTAGGGGGGGACCAAGAGACCCAGTACTTC
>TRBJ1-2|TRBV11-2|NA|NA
CASSSGQLTYGYTF
TGTGCCAGCAGCTCAGGACAGCTAACCTATGGCTACACCTTC